These 32 T cell receptor beta chains were sequenced from one sample in a study of T cells in Graves' hyperthyroidism and ophthalmopathy. Authors of the study amplified TCR beta CDR3 regions from RNA transcripts. HTBI primers drove first-round RT-PCR of the TCR CDR3. TCRdb processed the multiplex PCR reads anew with MiXCR; each CDR3 protein has one entry. The profile covers under 400,000 distinct CDR3 sequences, with 15% to 20% appearing a single time and 15% to 19% taken by the ten largest. The sample consisted of blood. The source of these receptors is a woman in her 40s with Graves' ophthalmopathy.

The rearrangement links TRBV12-3 or TRBV12-4 to TRBJ2-7; D may be TRBD1 or TRBD2 (7 bases each). The CDR3 runs to 14 residues. V was cut by 6 bases and J by 2 bases, with 14 bases left in between. The CDR3 nucleotides read TGTGCCAGCAGATACCAGGGGGGGACCTACGAGCAGTACTTC. Translation gives CASRYQGGTYEQYF.

This clonotype was seen many times. The CDR3 bases are TGTGCCAGCAGTTTAGGCCCGGGGACCGGTCAATATGGCTACACCTTC. Protein product: CASSLGPGTGQYGYTF. The rearrangement uses TRBV28 and TRBJ1-2; maybe TRBD1 (5 bases). CDR1 and CDR2 from the germline V gene are MDHEN and SYDVKM. There are 16 residues in the CDR3. Trimming removed 2 bases from V and 5 bases from J, with 18 bases in between.

This clonotype was recorded at least ten times. The chain links TRBV18 to TRBJ1-1; D is unresolved. The V end lost 3 bases, the J end lost 6 bases, and 8 bases lay between the germline ends. The CDR3 spans 12 residues. The V gene's germline CDR1 is KGHSH and CDR2 LQKENI. The CDR3 nucleotides read TGTGCCAGCTCACCCACGACGGCTGAAGCTTTCTTT. Translation gives CASSPTTAEAFF.

The sample holds many counts of this clonotype. The chain links TRBV6-1 to TRBJ1-1; no definite D call. The V end lost 6 bases, the J end lost 9 bases, and 17 bases lay between the germline ends. CDR3 length: 13 residues. From germline, CDR1 is MNHNS and CDR2 SASEGT. The CDR3 region is CASRRLIRLQAFF. The DNA of the CDR3 is TGTGCCAGCAGGAGGTTGATAAGACTTCAAGCTTTCTTT.

Only a few counts were recorded for this clonotype. The chain has TRBV28 and TRBJ1-6; tentative D call: TRBD1 (5 bases). V gave up 5 bases and J gave up 6 bases, with 11 bases separating them. CDR1 and CDR2 (germline): MDHEN, SYDVKM. The length of the CDR3 is 14 residues. The CDR3 loop is CASSRRQSNSPLHF. Here the CDR3 DNA reads TGTGCCAGCAGTCGCCGACAGTCTAATTCACCCCTCCACTTT.

The rearrangement uses TRBV12-3 or TRBV12-4 and TRBJ2-2, with TRBD2 as a possible D gene (5 bases). CDR3 size: 18 residues. The germline V and J ends were trimmed by 2 bases and 6 bases, with 22 bases remaining between them. Here the CDR3 DNA reads TGTGCCAGCAGTTTAAGAATTTTCCTAGGAGGATCTCCCGGGGAGCTGTTTTTT. This gives the protein CASSLRIFLGGSPGELFF.

The chain couples TRBV12-3 or TRBV12-4 to TRBJ1-1; possibly TRBD1 for D (5 bases). Trimming pared 4 bases from V and 4 bases from J, leaving 19 bases between. The CDR3 extends over 16 amino acids. This chain's CDR3 is CASSYPSGEGGTEAFF. In DNA form, the CDR3 reads TGTGCCAGCAGTTACCCCTCGGGGGAAGGAGGCACTGAAGCTTTCTTT.

This clonotype was recorded at least ten times. The rearrangement links TRBV29-1 to TRBJ1-1; D gene ambiguous. Per germline, CDR1 SQVTM and CDR2 ANQGSEA. V gave up 4 bases and J gave up 9 bases, with 12 bases separating them. This CDR3 has 11 amino acids. This CDR3 reads CSVGLASKAFF. CDR3 DNA sequence: TGCAGCGTTGGCCTGGCTAGTAAAGCTTTCTTT.

The table lists this clonotype with a count of one. A much larger clone differs from this one at a single base, so this may be a read error. The chain recombines TRBV20-1 with TRBJ1-1, with a weak D call TRBD1 (6 bases). The CDR3 is 13 amino acids. With 6 bases removed from V and 1 base from J, the gap between germline ends came to 12 bases. Germline CDR1 DFQATT, CDR2 SNEGSKA (reference sequence). The CDR3 sequence is CSALRDTNTEAFF. The CDR3 DNA reads as TGCAGTGCCCTCCGGGACACGAACACTGAAGCTTTCTTT.

There are many counts of this clonotype. The V call is TRBV13, the J call TRBJ2-2; 7 bases map to TRBD1. V lost 4 bases, J lost 5 bases, and 4 bases stayed unmatched. Germline loops: CDR1 PRHDT, CDR2 FYEKMQ (reference sequence). This CDR3 comprises 14 residues. As DNA, the CDR3 is TGTGCCAGCAGCTCACCCAGGGGGACCGGGGAGCTGTTTTTT. It yields the protein CASSSPRGTGELFF.

This clonotype was seen at least ten times. The chain recombines TRBV7-9 with TRBJ2-7; D remains ambiguous. The CDR3 length is 14 residues. The germline V gene has CDR1 SEHNR and CDR2 FQNEAQ (reference sequence). Trimming shortened V by 4 bases and J by 2 bases, and 12 bases separated the two germline ends. CDR3 nucleotides: TGTGCCAGCAGCTCCGCCGACGGTCCCTACGAGCAGTACTTC. Protein: CASSSADGPYEQYF.

The chain combines TRBV12-3 or TRBV12-4 with TRBJ2-7; no clear D. The CDR3 runs 12 residues. Trimming shortened V by 3 bases and J by 2 bases, and 5 bases separated the two germline ends. In nucleotides, the CDR3 is TGTGCCAGCAGTTTCAGAGCCTACGAGCAGTACTTC. It yields the protein CASSFRAYEQYF.

This clonotype appeared many times. The rearrangement links TRBV6-2 or TRBV6-3 to TRBJ1-1; D is undetermined. The CDR3 consists of 13 residues. Germline-derived CDR1 and CDR2 are MNHEY and SVGEGT. Trimming left V 6 bases short and J 0 bases short, with 8 bases between. CDR3 coding DNA: TGTGCCAGCAGGTGGACGATGAACACTGAAGCTTTCTTT. This encodes CASRWTMNTEAFF.

This clonotype was counted many times. This chain connects TRBV20-1 to TRBJ2-7; 7 bases align to TRBD2. This CDR3 is 14 amino acids long. V lost 5 bases, J lost 4 bases, and 11 bases stayed unmatched. Germline V CDR1 and CDR2: DFQATT, SNEGSKA (reference sequence). For the CDR3, the DNA is TGCAGTGCTGAAAACTTAGCGGGCCTTTACGAGCAGTACTTC. Residues: CSAENLAGLYEQYF.

This clonotype appeared many times. The rearrangement joins TRBV7-2 to TRBJ2-7; 12 bases map to TRBD2. Germline V gene data show CDR1 as SGHTA and CDR2 as FQGNSA. J lost 6 bases, V lost 2 bases, and 5 bases had no gene match. The CDR3 has 15 residues. Written as DNA, the CDR3 is TGTGCCAGCAGCTTAACCACTAGCGGGAGGAGCGAGCAGTACTTC. Residues: CASSLTTSGRSEQYF.

This clonotype was seen repeatedly, ten times or more. V gene TRBV28 combines with J gene TRBJ2-2; tentative D call: TRBD1 (5 bases). CDR1 and CDR2 from the germline V gene are MDHEN and SYDVKM. V shed 5 bases and J shed 3 bases, with 10 bases lying between them. This CDR3 is 14 amino acids long. CDR3 DNA sequence: TGTGCCAGCAGTCAGGGCCGAGACACCGGGGAGCTGTTTTTT. Translation: CASSQGRDTGELFF.

This clonotype was counted at least ten times. The chain couples TRBV27 to TRBJ2-5; 12 nucleotides match TRBD1. There are 15 residues in the CDR3. Germline values: CDR1 MNHEY, CDR2 SMNVEV (reference sequence). The trim removed 6 bases at V and 5 bases at J, leaving 7 bases unmatched. This CDR3 reads CASSRGTGGGETQYF. In nucleotides, the CDR3 is TGTGCCAGCAGCCGCGGGACAGGGGGCGGGGAGACCCAGTACTTC.

This clonotype has just a few counts. J is TRBJ2-7 and V is TRBV12-3 or TRBV12-4, with D perhaps given as TRBD1 or TRBD2 (5 bases each). This CDR3 spans 15 amino acids. The V and J ends lost 7 bases and 1 base respectively, with 17 bases between them. The CDR3 region has the DNA TGTGCCAGCACCCCGCTCCGGGACGCATCCTACGAGCAGTACTTC. It yields the protein CASTPLRDASYEQYF.

This clonotype was seen at least ten times. The chain employs TRBV28 and TRBJ2-7, with 7 bases matching TRBD1. The CDR3 runs to 13 residues. Germline assignment: CDR1 MDHEN and CDR2 SYDVKM. V was pared by 5 bases and J by 3 bases, with 4 bases of the junction left unmatched. CDR3 loop: CASSATGFYEQYF. The CDR3 DNA follows: TGTGCCAGCAGTGCGACAGGGTTCTACGAGCAGTACTTC. The full variable domain, rest sourced from reference TRBV28 and TRBJ2-7, is DVKVTQSSRYLVKRTGEKVFLECVQDMDHENMFWYRQDPGLGLRLIYFSYDVKMKEKGDIPEGYSVSREKKERFSLILESASTNQTSMYLCASSATGFYEQYFGPGTRLTVT.

This clonotype was counted at least ten times. The V and J genes are TRBV20-1 and TRBJ2-7; D ambiguous. The CDR3 contains 12 residues. Germline CDR1 and CDR2: DFQATT and SNEGSKA (reference sequence). V was pared by 5 bases and J by 7 bases, with 15 bases between. Written as DNA, the CDR3 is TGCAGTGCTCGGTACGACATTAGGGAGCAGTACTTC. Translated, it gives CSARYDIREQYF.

This clonotype came up many times. The chain is built from TRBV20-1 and TRBJ1-1; D not resolved. The length of the CDR3 is 13 residues. Per germline, CDR1 DFQATT and CDR2 SNEGSKA (reference sequence). V was shortened by 3 bases and J by 3 bases, with 11 bases between the two germline ends. CDR3 protein: CSARATRDTEAFF. The CDR3 bases are TGCAGTGCTAGGGCGACACGGGACACTGAAGCTTTCTTT.

This clonotype was recorded at least ten times. This sequence joins TRBV12-3 or TRBV12-4 and TRBJ1-3; D perhaps matches TRBD1 (5 bases). The CDR3 length is 15 residues. Trimming removed 6 bases at V and 2 bases at J, with 14 bases between. The CDR3 nucleotides are TGTGCCAGCAGCTACAGGAGCAAGACTGGAAACACCATATATTTT. Amino acid sequence: CASSYRSKTGNTIYF.

This clonotype has a count of ten or more. The chain is built from TRBV27 and TRBJ1-2; no firm D call. Germline V gene data show CDR1 as MNHEY and CDR2 as SMNVEV (reference sequence). The V gene lost 4 bases and the J gene lost 0 bases, with 9 bases spanning the gap. The CDR3 is made up of 14 amino acids. The CDR3 here is CASSSSRSNYGYTF. DNA of the CDR3: TGTGCCAGCAGTTCCTCCCGCTCTAACTATGGCTACACCTTC.

This clonotype has ten or more counts. V is TRBV6-1 and J is TRBJ1-1; no clear D gene. Trimming pared 5 bases from V and 7 bases from J, leaving 8 bases between. Germline loops: CDR1 MNHNS, CDR2 SASEGT. The length of the CDR3 is 11 residues. CDR3: CASSKNSEAFF. CDR3 bases: TGTGCCAGCAGTAAAAATAGTGAAGCTTTCTTT.

This clonotype was found many times. A clone one base away is much larger, so this may be a read error. Likely a read error: the CDR3 ends without its conserved phenylalanine or tryptophan. The chain couples TRBV7-2 to TRBJ1-2; D unresolved. The length of the CDR3 is 15 residues. Per the germline V gene, CDR1 is SGHTA and CDR2 is FQGNSA. Trimming shortened V by 1 base and J by 6 bases, and 15 bases separated the two germline ends. DNA for the CDR3: TGTGCCAGCAGCTTAGTAGCGGGATCACCTAATGGCTACACCTCC. It is translated as CASSLVAGSPNGYTS.

This clonotype was found many times. The rearrangement joins TRBV7-2 to TRBJ2-7; 8 positions match TRBD1. V trimming: 2 bases; J trimming: 0 bases; junction bases outside the gene matches: 6. From germline, CDR1 is SGHTA and CDR2 FQGNSA. This CDR3 spans 16 amino acids. The DNA of the CDR3 is TGTGCCAGCAGCTTATTACCGGGACAGGCCTCCTACGAGCAGTACTTC. This encodes CASSLLPGQASYEQYF.

This clonotype was seen ten or more times. The chain recombines TRBV29-1 with TRBJ2-7; no clear D gene. The CDR3 sequence is 11 residues long. V was pared by 4 bases and J by 6 bases, with 10 bases between. The germline CDR1 and CDR2 sequences are SQVTM and ANQGSEA. The CDR3 loop reads CSVAERGEQYF. The CDR3 nucleotides are TGCAGCGTTGCGGAAAGAGGCGAGCAGTACTTC.

This clonotype appeared many times. V gene TRBV20-1 combines with J gene TRBJ1-1; no firm D call. This CDR3 has 13 residues. Germline CDR1 and CDR2: DFQATT and SNEGSKA (reference sequence). V lost 5 bases, J lost 5 bases, and 15 bases lay in between. The CDR3 loop reads CSAAVRRTTEAFF. The CDR3 DNA is TGCAGTGCTGCCGTCAGGAGAACAACTGAAGCTTTCTTT.

This clonotype showed up many times. V and J are TRBV7-9 and TRBJ2-5, with D tentatively TRBD1 or TRBD2 (6 bases each). Trimming took off 5 bases at V and 3 bases at J, with 10 bases between the two ends. Germline V lookup: CDR1 SEHNR, CDR2 FQNEAQ (reference sequence). The CDR3 length is 13 residues. DNA of the CDR3: TGTGCCAGCAGCCGGGGGCTGAAAGAGACCCAGTACTTC. Translation: CASSRGLKETQYF.

Ten or more counts support this clonotype. The CDR3 nucleotides read TGTGCCAGCAGTGCGATAACAGGCGACGGCTACACCTTC. Its translation: CASSAITGDGYTF. The chain has TRBV6-1 and TRBJ1-2; a weak D match, TRBD1 (5 bases). With 4 bases removed from V and 8 bases from J, the gap between germline ends came to 14 bases. This CDR3 region has 13 residues. The V gene's germline CDR1 is MNHNS and CDR2 SASEGT.

This sequence joins TRBV30 and TRBJ2-2; 9 bases agree with TRBD2. This CDR3 region has 15 residues. The V segment lost 4 bases and the J segment 0 bases; nucleotides outside the gene matches: 3. The germline CDR1 and CDR2 sequences are GTSNPN and SVGIG (reference sequence). CDR3 protein: CAWKVAGANTGELFF. CDR3 coding DNA: TGTGCCTGGAAAGTAGCGGGAGCGAACACCGGGGAGCTGTTTTTT.

This clonotype was picked up many times. The chain carries TRBV6-1 and TRBJ2-5, with D possibly matching TRBD1 (5 bases). Germline lookup yields CDR1 MNHNS and CDR2 SASEGT. This CDR3 comprises 16 residues. Trimming removed 3 bases at V and 4 bases at J, with 18 bases between. The CDR3 region has the DNA TGTGCCAGCAGTGATGTCCTCAGGGCTTCAGGAGAGACCCAGTACTTC. Translating it yields CASSDVLRASGETQYF.